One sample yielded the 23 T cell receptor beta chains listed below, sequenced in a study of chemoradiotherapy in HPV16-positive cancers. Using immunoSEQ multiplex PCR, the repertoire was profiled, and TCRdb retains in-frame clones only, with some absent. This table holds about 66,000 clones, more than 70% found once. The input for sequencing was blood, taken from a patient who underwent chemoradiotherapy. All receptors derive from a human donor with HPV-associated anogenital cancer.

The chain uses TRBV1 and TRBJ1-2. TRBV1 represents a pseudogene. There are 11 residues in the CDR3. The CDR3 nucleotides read TGCACCAGCAGCCCGTCTAAGGGCTACACCTTC. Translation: CTSSPSKGYTF.

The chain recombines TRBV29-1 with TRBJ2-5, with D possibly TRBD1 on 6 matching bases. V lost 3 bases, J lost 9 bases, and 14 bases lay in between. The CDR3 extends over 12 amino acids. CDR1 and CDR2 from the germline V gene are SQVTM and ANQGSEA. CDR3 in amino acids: CSVDRGAAAQYF. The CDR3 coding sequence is TGCAGCGTTGACAGGGGTGCCGCGGCCCAGTACTTC.

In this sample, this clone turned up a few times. DNA of the CDR3: TGTGCCAGCAGCCCTTTTGCCGTGGGGGAGCAGTACTTC. The encoded protein is CASSPFAVGEQYF. The chain has TRBV14 and TRBJ2-7; D ambiguous. The V end was cut by 4 bases, the J end by 7 bases, with 14 bases between. The CDR3 contains 13 residues. Germline assignment: CDR1 SGHDN and CDR2 FVKESK.

The CDR3 loop is CASSLWGEQFF. In nucleotides, the CDR3 is TGTGCCAGCAGCTTATGGGGGGAGCAGTTCTTC. The chain combines TRBV11-2 with TRBJ2-1; tentatively, D is TRBD1 or TRBD2 (5 bases each). The CDR3 contains 11 residues. CDR1 SGHAT and CDR2 FQNNGV come from the germline V gene. V was clipped by 2 bases and J by 10 bases, with 6 bases between them.

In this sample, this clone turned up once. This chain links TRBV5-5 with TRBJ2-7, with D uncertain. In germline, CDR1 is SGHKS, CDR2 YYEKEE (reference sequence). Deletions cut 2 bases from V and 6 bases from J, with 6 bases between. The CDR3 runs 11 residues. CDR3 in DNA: TGTGCCAGCAGCTTAGCGACCGAGCAGTACTTC. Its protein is CASSLATEQYF.

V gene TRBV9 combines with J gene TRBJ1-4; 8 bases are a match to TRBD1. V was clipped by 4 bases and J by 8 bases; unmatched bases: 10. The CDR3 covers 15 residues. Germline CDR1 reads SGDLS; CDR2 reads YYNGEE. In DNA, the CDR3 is TGTGCCAGCAGCCGCCCCGGGACAGGAGAAGAAAAACTGTTTTTT. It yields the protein CASSRPGTGEEKLFF.

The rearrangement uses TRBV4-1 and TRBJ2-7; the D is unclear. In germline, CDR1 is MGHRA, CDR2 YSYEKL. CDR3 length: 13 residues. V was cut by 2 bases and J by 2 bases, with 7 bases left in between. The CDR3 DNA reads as TGCGCCAGCAGCCAATATTCGGCCTACGAGCAGTACTTC. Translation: CASSQYSAYEQYF.

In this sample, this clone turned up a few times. CDR3 region: CASKPRGHGGYTF. In nucleotides, the CDR3 is TGCGCCAGCAAACCCAGGGGGCATGGCGGCTACACCTTC. The genes are TRBV10-1 and TRBJ1-2, with 8 nucleotides matching TRBD1. This CDR3 is 13 amino acids long. With V trimmed by 7 bases and J by 8 bases, 9 bases remained unmatched. The germline CDR1 and CDR2 sequences are WNHNN and SYGVQD (reference sequence).

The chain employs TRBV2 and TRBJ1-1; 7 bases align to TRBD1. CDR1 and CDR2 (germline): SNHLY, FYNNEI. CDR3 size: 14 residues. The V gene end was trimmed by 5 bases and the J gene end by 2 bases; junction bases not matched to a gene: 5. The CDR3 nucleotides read TGTGCCAGCAGTTTGACAGGGCTCAACACTGAAGCTTTCTTT. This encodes CASSLTGLNTEAFF.

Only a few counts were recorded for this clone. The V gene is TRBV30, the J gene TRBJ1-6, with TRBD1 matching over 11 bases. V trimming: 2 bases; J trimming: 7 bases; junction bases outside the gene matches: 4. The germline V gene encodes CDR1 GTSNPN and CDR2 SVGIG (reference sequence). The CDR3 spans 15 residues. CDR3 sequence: CAWSTGTGGNSPLHF. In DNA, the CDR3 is TGTGCCTGGAGTACCGGGACAGGGGGAAATTCACCCCTCCACTTT.

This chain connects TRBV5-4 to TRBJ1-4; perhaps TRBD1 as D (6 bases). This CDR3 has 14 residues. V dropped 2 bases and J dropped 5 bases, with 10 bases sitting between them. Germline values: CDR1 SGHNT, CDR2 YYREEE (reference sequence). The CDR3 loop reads CASSFARGNEKLFF. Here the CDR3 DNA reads TGTGCCAGCAGCTTTGCCAGGGGAAATGAAAAACTGTTTTTT.

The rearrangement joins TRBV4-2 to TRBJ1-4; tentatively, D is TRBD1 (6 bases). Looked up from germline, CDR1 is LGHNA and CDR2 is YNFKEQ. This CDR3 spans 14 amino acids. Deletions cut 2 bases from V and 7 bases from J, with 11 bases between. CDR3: CASSQLTGSEKLFF. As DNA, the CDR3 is TGTGCCAGCAGCCAACTCACAGGGTCTGAAAAACTGTTTTTT.

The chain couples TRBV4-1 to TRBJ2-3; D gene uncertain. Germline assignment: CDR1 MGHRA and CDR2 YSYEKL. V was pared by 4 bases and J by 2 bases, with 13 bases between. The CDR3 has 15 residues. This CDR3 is CASSPHGPSTDTQYF. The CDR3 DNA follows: TGCGCCAGCAGCCCGCATGGGCCGTCCACAGATACGCAGTATTTT.

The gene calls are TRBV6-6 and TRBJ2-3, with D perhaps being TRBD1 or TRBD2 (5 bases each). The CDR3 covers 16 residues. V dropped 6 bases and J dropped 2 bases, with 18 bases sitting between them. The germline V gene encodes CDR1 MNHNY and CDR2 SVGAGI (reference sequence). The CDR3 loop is CASSREDKGATDTQYF. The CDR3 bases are TGTGCCAGCAGCAGAGAGGACAAGGGAGCCACAGATACGCAGTATTTT.

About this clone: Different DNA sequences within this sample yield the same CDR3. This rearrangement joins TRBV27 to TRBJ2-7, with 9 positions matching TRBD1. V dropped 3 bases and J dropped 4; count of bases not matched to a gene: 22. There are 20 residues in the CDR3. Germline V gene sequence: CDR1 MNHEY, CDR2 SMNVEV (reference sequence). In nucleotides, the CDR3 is TGTGCCAGCAGTTTTGCGGGACAGGGACCGGAGAGACTCCTAGGATACGAGCAGTACTTC. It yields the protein CASSFAGQGPERLLGYEQYF.

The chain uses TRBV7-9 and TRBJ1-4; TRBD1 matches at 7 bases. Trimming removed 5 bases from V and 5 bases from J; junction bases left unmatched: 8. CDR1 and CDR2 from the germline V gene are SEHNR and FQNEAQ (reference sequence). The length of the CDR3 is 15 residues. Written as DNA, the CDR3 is TGTGCCAGCAGCCCTCGGACAGGACGAAATGAAAAACTGTTTTTT. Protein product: CASSPRTGRNEKLFF.

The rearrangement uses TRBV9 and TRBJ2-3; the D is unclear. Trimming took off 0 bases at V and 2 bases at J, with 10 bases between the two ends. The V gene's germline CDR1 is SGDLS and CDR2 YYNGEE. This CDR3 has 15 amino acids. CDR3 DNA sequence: TGTGCCAGCAGCGTAGGGCCTAGACCCACAGATACGCAGTATTTT. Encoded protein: CASSVGPRPTDTQYF.

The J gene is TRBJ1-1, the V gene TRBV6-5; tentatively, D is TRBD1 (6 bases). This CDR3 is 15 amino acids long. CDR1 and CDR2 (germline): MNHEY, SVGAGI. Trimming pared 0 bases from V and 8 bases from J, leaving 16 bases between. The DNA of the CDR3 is TGTGCCAGCAGTTACTCTTACAGGGACACCAGGGAAGCTTTCTTT. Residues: CASSYSYRDTREAFF.

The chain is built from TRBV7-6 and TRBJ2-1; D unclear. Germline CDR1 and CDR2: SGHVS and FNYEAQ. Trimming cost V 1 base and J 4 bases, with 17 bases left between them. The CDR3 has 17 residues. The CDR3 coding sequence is TGTGCCAGCAGCTTAGAAGGTGGGCAGGTATTTTACAATGAGCAGTTCTTC. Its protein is CASSLEGGQVFYNEQFF.

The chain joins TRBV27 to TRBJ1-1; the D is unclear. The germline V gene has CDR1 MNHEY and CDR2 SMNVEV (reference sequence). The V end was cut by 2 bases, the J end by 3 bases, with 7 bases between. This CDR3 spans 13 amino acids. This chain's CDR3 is CASSLGVDTEAFF. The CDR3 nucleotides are TGTGCCAGCAGTTTAGGGGTAGACACTGAAGCTTTCTTT.

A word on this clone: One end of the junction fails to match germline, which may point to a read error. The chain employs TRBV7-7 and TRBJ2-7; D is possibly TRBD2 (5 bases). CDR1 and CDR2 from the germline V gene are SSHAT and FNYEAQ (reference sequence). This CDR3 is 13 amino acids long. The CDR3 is CASSLDGPGEQYF. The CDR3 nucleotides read TGTGCTAGCAGCTTAGACGGGCCGGGGGAGCAGTACTTC.

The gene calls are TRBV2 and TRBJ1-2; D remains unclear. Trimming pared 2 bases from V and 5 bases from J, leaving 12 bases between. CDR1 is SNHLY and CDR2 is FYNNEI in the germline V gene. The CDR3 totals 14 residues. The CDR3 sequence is CASSESSGLYGYTF. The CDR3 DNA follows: TGTGCCAGCAGTGAATCCTCCGGCCTATATGGCTACACCTTC.

CDR3 coding DNA: TGCGCCAGCAGCCATGGGACTAGCGGGTTCACAGATACGCAGTATTTT. Translating it yields CASSHGTSGFTDTQYF. This chain joins TRBV5-1 and TRBJ2-3, with 12 bases fitting TRBD2. The CDR3 contains 16 residues. Germline CDR1 reads SGHRS; CDR2 reads YFSETQ. V gave up 4 bases and J gave up 2 bases; unmatched junction bases: 5. The full variable domain, with the rest looked up from reference TRBV5-1 and TRBJ2-3, is KAGVTQTPRYLIKTRGQQVTLSCSPISGHRSVSWYQQTPGQGLQFLFEYFSETQRNKGNFPGRFSGRQFSNSRSEMNVSTLELGDSALYLCASSHGTSGFTDTQYFGPGTRLTVL.